This T cell receptor beta chain appears in the sequencing data of a study of Ad26.COV2.S vaccination and SARS-CoV-2 variants (dated by TCRdb to the early 2020s). For the study in its entirety: Donors in the vaccine arm were drawn from COV1001, a multicentre, randomized, double-blind, placebo-controlled phase I-IIa trial testing Ad26.COV2.S in healthy adults. Ad26.COV2.S was given intramuscularly at 5x10^10 or 1x10^11 viral particles, as a single shot or as two shots 56 days apart. TCRbeta repertoire sequencing was used to assess the specificity and breadth of SARS-CoV-2-reactive T cell receptors after Ad26.COV2.S vaccination. A total of 32 samples were included in the TCR-sequenced set, comprising about 20 Ad26.COV2.S vaccine recipients, 5 placebo recipients and 8 SARS-CoV-2 convalescent individuals. Trial participants were randomized into five groups of five, in which low-dose or high-dose Ad26.COV2.S was given once or twice, or placebo was given on both occasions. Throughout the experiments and outcome assessment, investigators stayed blinded to trial group allocation.

The immunoSEQ Assay was used to sequence TCRbeta CDR3 regions. After extraction, genomic DNA underwent amplification by bias-controlled multiplex PCR, followed by high-throughput sequencing. The source study handled its data this way. Collapsing and filtering of sequences were performed to quantify the absolute abundance of each unique TCRbeta CDR3 region. Usable DNA was measured by amplifying reference genes present in all nucleated cells, and TCRbeta template counts were normalized to that usable DNA to estimate T cell fraction. Repertoire TCRs were annotated as SARS-CoV-2-specific when V gene, CDR3 amino acid sequence and J gene were exactly matched to a known reactive TCR set. MIRA supplied the reference SARS-CoV-2 TCR set, which was filtered for enrichment in COVID-19-positive ImmuneCODE repertoires so that public or cross-reactive TCRs were removed. Drawing on the MIRA antigens, annotated TCRs were analysed further at the level of specific ORF or position within ORF. Breadth was defined as the number of annotated unique rearrangements divided by the total number of unique productive rearrangements, and depth was defined as the summed frequency of the annotated unique rearrangements. Two-sided Wilcoxon rank-sum tests were applied when comparing TCR breadth between groups. TCRdb re-hosts the immuneACCESS table, in-frame sequences only. Its copies lack some clones; in the studies checked, an unresolved V gene accounts for under half of them, and the cause for the rest is not known. The V and J calls and clone size come from that table; D and trimming were worked out from the DNA. The sample table records fewer than 400,000 clones; 86% of these occur just once. The ten largest account for 1.5% to 2% of the sample.

Overall study outcomes, separate from this receptor: It was noted by the authors that total T cell responses may have been underestimated by the TCR breadth and depth analyses. Compared with placebo recipients, Ad26.COV2.S recipients showed higher spike-specific TCR breadth (P = 0.0014). Comparing responses between vaccine doses or regimens was not something the study was powered to do. Vaccine and placebo recipients had comparable non-spike TCR breadth, which fits with the vaccine containing only spike. Substantial breadth of spike-specific CD8+ and CD4+ T cell responses was reported after vaccination.

The V end gives up 5 bases and the J end 4 bases, leaving 9 bases in the junction not matched to a gene. The germline V gene (reference sequence) sets CDR1 to SEHNR and CDR2 to FQNEAQ. There are 16 amino acids in the CDR3, from cysteine to phenylalanine inclusive. Kept here is only the CDR3 DNA, which spans 48 bases and is read in frame from base 1. This sample's treatment or condition label indicates: about 20 received Ad26.COV2.S at low or high dose, single or two shots; roughly 5 received placebo; per-sample allocation not given. For vaccine and placebo recipients, repertoires were sequenced using samples collected on day 63 after the first injection. Between 29 July and 7 August 2020, Cohort 1b enrolled around 25 adults aged 18-55 years at one site in Boston, USA. As a vaccine, Ad26.COV2.S was a replication-incompetent adenovirus type 26 vector that expressed a prefusion-stabilized SARS-CoV-2 spike protein derived from the original Wuhan strain.

As to this clone: It lacks a known antigen. No qualities accompany the bases; no much larger clone lies one base away.

The material sequenced was peripheral blood, taken in a trial of Ad26.COV2.S vaccine versus placebo. The chain is encoded by TRBV7-9 joined to TRBJ2-5; 11 junctional bases match TRBD2. This TCR was recovered from a person between 18 and 59 years old who received the Ad26.COV2.S COVID-19 vaccine or a placebo. The CDR3 here reads CASSRGSGGARETQYF. Read as DNA, the sequence is TGTGCCAGCAGCCGGGGTAGCGGGGGGGCCCGAGAGACCCAGTACTTC.